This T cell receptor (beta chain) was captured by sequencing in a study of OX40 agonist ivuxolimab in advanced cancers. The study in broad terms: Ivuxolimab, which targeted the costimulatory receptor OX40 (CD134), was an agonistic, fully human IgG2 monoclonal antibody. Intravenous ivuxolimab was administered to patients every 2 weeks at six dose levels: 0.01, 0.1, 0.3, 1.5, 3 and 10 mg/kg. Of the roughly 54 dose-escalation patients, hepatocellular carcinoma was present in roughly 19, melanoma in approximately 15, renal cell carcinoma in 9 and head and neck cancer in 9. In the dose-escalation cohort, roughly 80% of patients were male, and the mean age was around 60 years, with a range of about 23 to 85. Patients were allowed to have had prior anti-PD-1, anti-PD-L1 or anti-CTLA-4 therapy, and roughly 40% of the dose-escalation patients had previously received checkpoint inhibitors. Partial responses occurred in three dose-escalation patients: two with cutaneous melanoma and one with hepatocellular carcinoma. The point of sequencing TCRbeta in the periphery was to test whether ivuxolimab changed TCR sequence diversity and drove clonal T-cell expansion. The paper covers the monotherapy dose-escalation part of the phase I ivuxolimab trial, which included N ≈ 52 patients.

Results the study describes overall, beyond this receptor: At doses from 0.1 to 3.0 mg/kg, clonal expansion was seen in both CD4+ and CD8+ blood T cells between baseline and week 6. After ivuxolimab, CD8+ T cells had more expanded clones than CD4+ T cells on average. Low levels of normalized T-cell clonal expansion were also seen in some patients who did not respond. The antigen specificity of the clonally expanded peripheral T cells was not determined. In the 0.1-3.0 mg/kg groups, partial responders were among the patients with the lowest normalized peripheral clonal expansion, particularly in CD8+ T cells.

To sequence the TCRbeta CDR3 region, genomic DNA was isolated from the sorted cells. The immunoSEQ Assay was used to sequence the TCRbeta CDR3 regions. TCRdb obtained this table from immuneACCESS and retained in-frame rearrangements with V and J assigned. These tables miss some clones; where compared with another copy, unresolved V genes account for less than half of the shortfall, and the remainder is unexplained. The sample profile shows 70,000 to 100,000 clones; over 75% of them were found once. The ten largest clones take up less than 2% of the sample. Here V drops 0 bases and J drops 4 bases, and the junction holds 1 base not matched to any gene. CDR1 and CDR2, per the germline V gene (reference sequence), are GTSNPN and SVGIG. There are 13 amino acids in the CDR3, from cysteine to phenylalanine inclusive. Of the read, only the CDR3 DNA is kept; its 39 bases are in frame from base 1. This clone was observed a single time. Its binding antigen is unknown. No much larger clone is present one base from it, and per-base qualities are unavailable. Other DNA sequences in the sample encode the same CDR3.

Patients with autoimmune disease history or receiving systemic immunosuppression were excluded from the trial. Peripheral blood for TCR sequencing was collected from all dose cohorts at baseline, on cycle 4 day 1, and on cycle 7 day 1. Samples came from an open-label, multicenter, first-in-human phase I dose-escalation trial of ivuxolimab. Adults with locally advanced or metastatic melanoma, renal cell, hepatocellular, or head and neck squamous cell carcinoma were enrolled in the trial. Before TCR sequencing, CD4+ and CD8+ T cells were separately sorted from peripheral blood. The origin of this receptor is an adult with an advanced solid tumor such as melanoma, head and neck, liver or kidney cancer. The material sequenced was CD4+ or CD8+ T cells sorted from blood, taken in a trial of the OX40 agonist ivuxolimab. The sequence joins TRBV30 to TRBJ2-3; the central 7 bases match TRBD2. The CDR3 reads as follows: CAWSVSGADTQYF. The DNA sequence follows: TGTGCCTGGAGTGTAAGCGGGGCAGATACGCAGTATTTT.